This T cell receptor (beta chain) was recorded in a study of T-cell reconstitution after alpha-beta-depleted transplantation in children. The study, taken as a whole, reports: T cells produced anew were the main source of T-cell counts and diversity one year after transplant. It was reported that alpha-beta T cells came from several hundred expanded graft clones (about two months after transplant).

Construction of the TCRbeta library involved unique molecular identifiers. TCRdb called the PCR reads again in MiXCR, with one record for every CDR3 protein. The sample holds around 490,000 distinct CDR3 sequences, roughly 10% seen once. Note on this clonotype: Its antigen is undetermined.

The trim removed 5 bases at V and 5 bases at J, leaving 6 bases unmatched. The CDR3 is 15 residues long. The V gene's germline CDR1 is DFQATT and CDR2 SNEGSKA (reference sequence). Specimen: PBMCs, mostly from graft donor cells, collected 180 days after TCRalphabeta/CD19-depleted stem cell transplant. The TCR comes from a female patient aged 2-15 years who had a stem cell transplant for aplastic anemia, so the T cells may come from the graft donor. The chain carries TRBV20-1 and TRBJ2-5; 15 bases are a match to TRBD2. The CDR3: CSAAGLAGGPETQYF. In nucleotides, the CDR3 is TGCAGTGCTGCCGGACTAGCGGGAGGGCCGGAGACCCAGTACTTC.